The sequence of this T cell receptor beta chain was determined in a study of T cell repertoires in cytomegalovirus infection. As regards this clonotype: Its specificity is not known.

The V end lost 0 bases, the J end lost 4 bases, and 7 bases lay between the germline ends. The CDR3 covers 13 residues. Looked up from germline, CDR1 is MNHEY and CDR2 is SVGAGI. TCRdb ran MiXCR on the reads and lists one entry per CDR3 protein. The sample lists 250,000 to 300,000 distinct CDR3 sequences; roughly 15% were seen once. Study findings and constraints: Dominant in the ex vivo response were TCR beta clonotypes restricted by HLA-C and specific for CMV.

Material: PBMCs. The chain uses TRBV6-5 and TRBJ2-7, with D unresolved. The clonotype originates from a human donor in good health (CMV status not recorded). Some clones in this sample may be carry-over from other donors' samples. The DNA for the CDR3 is TGTGCCAGCAGTTACTCAGAGGAGTACGAGCAGTACTTC. It translates to CASSYSEEYEQYF.